The clone carrying this T cell receptor beta chain came up many times. This record comes from a study of early T cells in non-severe SARS-CoV-2 infection. Overall study: The chains were unpaired, and the sequenced material was bulk RNA from unsorted whole blood.

V gave up 3 bases and J gave up 5 bases, with 10 bases separating them. There are 13 residues in the CDR3. CDR1 SEHNR and CDR2 FQNEAQ come from the germline V gene (reference sequence). Unique molecular identifiers were affixed to single, distinct cDNA molecules. TCRdb redid the calling of the 5' RACE reads with MiXCR, one entry per CDR3 protein. The table shows tens of thousands of distinct CDR3 sequences, with roughly 8.2% occurring only once. This TCR came from an adult who was a healthcare worker with PCR-confirmed SARS-CoV-2 infection or an uninfected control (not recorded which). Input material: whole blood. The chain has TRBV7-9 and TRBJ2-5, with D perhaps TRBD2 (5 bases). CDR3 in amino acids: CASSFGVVETQYF. CDR3 nucleotide sequence: TGTGCCAGCAGCTTCGGGGTCGTGGAGACCCAGTACTTC.